Listed here are 15 T cell receptor beta chains from one sample, sequenced in a study of blood T cell repertoires in COVID-19. Libraries were prepared by immunoSEQ multiplex PCR; TCRdb keeps only in-frame clonotypes and omits some of them. The sample has about 150,000 clones, 65% to 90% seen once. What was sequenced was peripheral blood. The receptors were sampled from a man between 65 and 80 years old with acute or convalescent COVID-19.

The V gene is TRBV24-1, the J gene TRBJ2-2; 7 positions match TRBD1. The V gene end was trimmed by 4 bases and the J gene end by 6 bases; junction bases not matched to a gene: 7. This CDR3 region has 15 residues. The V gene's germline CDR1 is KGHDR and CDR2 SFDVKD. The CDR3 sequence is CATSDPDRVSGELFF. CDR3 in DNA: TGTGCCACCAGTGACCCCGACAGGGTCTCCGGGGAGCTGTTTTTT.

Concerning this clone: In the same sample, other DNA sequences code for this CDR3. The chain is built from TRBV5-6 and TRBJ2-5, with no clear D. V was trimmed by 2 bases and J by 0 bases, leaving 5 bases between them. This CDR3 contains 13 residues. CDR1 is SGHDT, CDR2 YYEEEE, per germline. The CDR3 sequence: CASSFRDQETQYF. As DNA, the CDR3 is TGTGCCAGCAGCTTCCGGGACCAAGAGACCCAGTACTTC. Together with reference TRBV5-6 and TRBJ2-5, the CDR3 gives the full variable domain: DAGVTQSPTHLIKTRGQQVTLRCSPKSGHDTVSWYQQALGQGPQFIFQYYEEEERQRGNFPDRFSGHQFPNYSSELNVNALLLGDSALYLCASSFRDQETQYFGPGTRLLVL.

The V call is TRBV10-3, the J call TRBJ1-4; D possibly corresponds to TRBD1 (5 bases). CDR1 ENHRY and CDR2 SYGVKD come from the germline V gene. There are 14 residues in the CDR3. The V and J ends lost 2 bases and 6 bases respectively, with 10 bases between them. The CDR3 here is CAISEQGGDEKLFF. CDR3 DNA sequence: TGTGCCATCAGTGAGCAAGGAGGGGATGAAAAACTGTTTTTT.

The J gene is TRBJ1-6, the V gene TRBV2, with D possibly matching TRBD1 (6 bases). The V end lost 6 bases, the J end lost 5 bases, and 14 bases lay between the germline ends. The CDR3 runs 15 residues. Per germline, CDR1 SNHLY and CDR2 FYNNEI. The CDR3 DNA reads TGTGCCAGCAGATTACAACAGGGCCATAATTCACCCCTCCACTTT. This sequence encodes CASRLQQGHNSPLHF.

The chain links TRBV7-9 to TRBJ1-3; D is possibly TRBD1 (5 bases). This CDR3 spans 14 amino acids. Between the trimmed V and J ends, which lost 2 bases and 1 base, there was a span of 6 bases. Per germline, CDR1 SEHNR and CDR2 FQNEAQ (reference sequence). The CDR3 region is CASSLRGSGNTIYF. CDR3 in DNA: TGTGCCAGCAGCTTACGGGGGTCTGGAAACACCATATATTTT.

The chain recombines TRBV3-1 (or the pseudogene TRBV3-2) with TRBJ2-1, with no clear D. CDR1 LGHDT and CDR2 YNNKEL come from the germline V gene (reference sequence). Trimming left V 4 bases short and J 2 bases short, with 15 bases between. This CDR3 is 16 amino acids long. CDR3 nucleotides: TGTGCCAGCAGCCTCAACGGCGGATTCGCCTACAATGAGCAGTTCTTC. As protein: CASSLNGGFAYNEQFF.

V usage is TRBV5-1 and J usage is TRBJ1-2; 7 bases match TRBD1. With 4 bases clipped from V and 0 bases from J, the junction kept 3 bases outside the gene matches. Per the germline V gene, CDR1 is SGHRS and CDR2 is YFSETQ. This CDR3 has 14 amino acids. CDR3 loop: CASSQGQPNYGYTF. As DNA, the CDR3 is TGCGCCAGCAGCCAGGGACAGCCTAACTATGGCTACACCTTC.

V and J are TRBV4-3 and TRBJ1-1; 8 bases map to TRBD1. This CDR3 has 15 amino acids. In germline, CDR1 is LGHNA, CDR2 YSLEER. The ends lost 0 bases at V and 4 bases at J; junction bases unmatched: 4. CDR3 DNA: TGCGCCAGCAGCCAAGAAGGACAGGGCACCACTGAAGCTTTCTTT. This translates into CASSQEGQGTTEAFF.

J is TRBJ1-2 and V is TRBV28; D perhaps matches TRBD1 (5 bases). This CDR3 comprises 16 residues. CDR1 MDHEN and CDR2 SYDVKM come from the germline V gene. V was cut by 3 bases and J by 8 bases, with 22 bases left in between. The CDR3 nucleotides read TGTGCCAGCAGTTTCTTTCAGTCCACGGGGGGAAACGGCTACACCTTC. Protein sequence: CASSFFQSTGGNGYTF.

This rearrangement joins TRBV4-3 to TRBJ2-3; the match to TRBD2 covers 9 bases. The J segment lost 5 bases and the V segment lost 1 base, leaving 16 bases of the junction unmatched. The CDR3 extends over 19 amino acids. The germline gives CDR1 LGHNA, CDR2 YSLEER. The CDR3 coding sequence is TGCGCCAGCAGCCAAGGCGGATCTAGCGGGACCCCCCTTGAAGATACGCAGTATTTT. Protein sequence: CASSQGGSSGTPLEDTQYF.

The chain recombines TRBV5-6 with TRBJ2-3; D gene uncertain. CDR3 length equals 15 residues. Germline V gene data show CDR1 as SGHDT and CDR2 as YYEEEE. V was clipped by 4 bases and J by 4 bases, with 16 bases between them. The CDR3 spells CASSLGASAADTQYF. DNA for the CDR3: TGTGCCAGCAGCCTGGGTGCTTCCGCGGCAGATACGCAGTATTTT. Based on the CDR3 plus reference TRBV5-6 and TRBJ2-3, the full variable domain is DAGVTQSPTHLIKTRGQQVTLRCSPKSGHDTVSWYQQALGQGPQFIFQYYEEEERQRGNFPDRFSGHQFPNYSSELNVNALLLGDSALYLCASSLGASAADTQYFGPGTRLTVL.

This clone has just one count. V is TRBV7-9 and J is TRBJ2-7; TRBD2 matches at 12 bases. The ends lost 5 bases at V and 5 bases at J; junction bases unmatched: 4. CDR1 SEHNR and CDR2 FQNEAQ come from the germline V gene (reference sequence). CDR3 length: 14 amino acids. The CDR3 is CASSPLAGGHEQYF. Written as DNA, the CDR3 is TGTGCCAGCAGCCCCCTAGCGGGAGGGCACGAGCAGTACTTC. Drawing the rest from reference TRBV7-9 and TRBJ2-7, the complete variable domain is DTGVSQNPRHKITKRGQNVTFRCDPISEHNRLYWYRQTLGQGPEFLTYFQNEAQLEKSRLLSDRFSAERPKGSFSTLEIQRTEQGDSAMYLCASSPLAGGHEQYFGPGTRLTVT.

The chain combines TRBV9 with TRBJ2-7, with D perhaps assigned TRBD1 or TRBD2 (5 bases each). The V gene lost 4 bases and the J gene lost 3 bases, with 14 bases spanning the gap. Per the germline V gene, CDR1 is SGDLS and CDR2 is YYNGEE. The CDR3 length is 14 residues. The CDR3, as DNA: TGTGCCAGCAGCCTAGGGACGGAGGACTACGAGCAGTACTTC. Translated: CASSLGTEDYEQYF.

V and J are TRBV25-1 and TRBJ1-1, with D perhaps matching TRBD1 (5 bases). The CDR3 spans 15 residues. The germline V gene has CDR1 MGHDK and CDR2 SYGVNS. V was clipped by 7 bases and J by 6 bases, with 21 bases between them. CDR3 nucleotides: TGTGCCAGCAACAAAGATACAGCAGGGCCGGCTGAAGCTTTCTTT. It translates to CASNKDTAGPAEAFF.

The genes are TRBV6-2 or TRBV6-3 and TRBJ2-1; 12 nucleotides match TRBD2. Looked up from germline, CDR1 is MNHEY and CDR2 is SVGEGT. J was trimmed by 6 bases and V by 6 bases; bases with no gene match: 9. This CDR3 has 16 residues. In DNA form, the CDR3 reads TGTGCCAGCAGCCTCGCCCTAGCGGGAGGGCGCAATGAGCAGTTCTTC. Amino acids: CASSLALAGGRNEQFF.